The text below deals with one TCR beta chain. What it recognizes is unknown. Clones were read by immunoSEQ multiplex PCR, and TCRdb kept only the in-frame ones, dropping some. The sample lists over 80,000 clones, 80% to 85% occurring once. The data are from a study of radiotherapy plus CTLA-4 blockade in lung cancer. Whole-study results and caveats: Blood TCR clones of tumor origin expanded after radiotherapy plus ipilimumab. Best predicting response, reportedly, were early blood T cell clone dynamics, with interferon-beta.

The CDR3 sequence is 15 residues long. V gave up 8 bases and J gave up 4 bases; unmatched junction bases: 9. Germline V gene data show CDR1 as SNHLY and CDR2 as FYNNEI. The receptor was isolated from a human donor with non-small cell lung cancer who had stable disease on radiotherapy plus ipilimumab. The chain carries TRBV2 and TRBJ1-5; 9 nucleotides match TRBD1. Sequencing used peripheral blood, obtained from a patient treated with radiotherapy plus ipilimumab. The CDR3 protein is CASYSSGQGNQPQHF. CDR3 DNA: TGTGCCAGCTATTCCTCGGGACAGGGTAATCAGCCCCAGCATTTT.